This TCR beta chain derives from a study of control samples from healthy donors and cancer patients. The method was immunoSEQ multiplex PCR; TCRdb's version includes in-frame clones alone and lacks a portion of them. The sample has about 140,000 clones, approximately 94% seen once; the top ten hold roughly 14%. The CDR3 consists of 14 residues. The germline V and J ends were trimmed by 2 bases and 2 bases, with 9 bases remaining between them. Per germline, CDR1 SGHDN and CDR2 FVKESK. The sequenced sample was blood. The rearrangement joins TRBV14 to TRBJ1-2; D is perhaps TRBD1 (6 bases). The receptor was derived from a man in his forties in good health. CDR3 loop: CASSQLGGNYGYTF. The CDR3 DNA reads TGTGCCAGCAGCCAACTGGGGGGCAACTATGGCTACACCTTC.